These 8 T cell receptor beta chains originate from one sample sequenced in a study of CD8+CD57+ T cells in acquired aplastic anemia. Investigators profiled TCR beta VDJ and CDR3 from genomic DNA template. From the reads, TCRdb called clonotypes with MiXCR, one entry per CDR3 protein. In the table there are about 210,000 distinct CDR3 sequences, roughly 55% of which are singletons. The source material was sorted CD4+, CD8+, or CD8+CD57+ T cells (not recorded which) from PBMCs. These receptors originate from a human donor in good health.

The V gene is TRBV19, the J gene TRBJ1-5; no firm D call. Looked up from germline, CDR1 is LNHDA and CDR2 is SQIVND (reference sequence). The CDR3 consists of 13 residues. V was clipped by 10 bases and J by 6 bases, with 16 bases between them. CDR3 nucleotides: TGTGCCACCGCGACTGACCGGGGTCAGCCCCAGCATTTT. Its protein is CATATDRGQPQHF.

J is TRBJ2-1 and V is TRBV7-9, with D possibly matching TRBD1 (5 bases). Trimming stripped 5 bases from V and 15 bases from J, with 20 bases between. Per the germline V gene, CDR1 is SEHNR and CDR2 is FQNEAQ (reference sequence). This CDR3 contains 13 residues. The CDR3 here is CASSLSQGVFLFF. DNA for the CDR3: TGTGCCAGCAGCCTAAGCCAGGGTGTTTTCCTGTTCTTC.

The J gene is TRBJ1-1, the V gene TRBV19, with D unresolved. Trimming removed 5 bases at V and 0 bases at J, with 13 bases between. This CDR3 has 15 amino acids. Germline values: CDR1 LNHDA, CDR2 SQIVND (reference sequence). CDR3 residues: CASSSGTALNTEAFF. The CDR3 DNA follows: TGTGCCAGTAGTTCAGGAACAGCCCTGAACACTGAAGCTTTCTTT. Drawing the rest from reference TRBV19 and TRBJ1-1, the complete variable domain is DGGITQSPKYLFRKEGQNVTLSCEQNLNHDAMYWYRQDPGQGLRLIYYSQIVNDFQKGDIAEGYSVSREKKESFPLTVTSAQKNPTAFYLCASSSGTALNTEAFFGQGTRLTVV.

The chain uses TRBV7-2 and TRBJ2-1; TRBD2 aligns across 8 bases. Germline V lookup: CDR1 SGHTA, CDR2 FQGNSA. The V and J ends lost 1 base and 2 bases, in that order; junction bases with no gene match: 1. The CDR3 is 15 amino acids. CDR3 nucleotides: TGTGCCAGCAGCTTAGTTAGCGGGGCCTACAATGAGCAGTTCTTC. This encodes CASSLVSGAYNEQFF.

CDR3 loop: CASSSDRGQGNTIYF. The CDR3 DNA reads as TGTGCCAGCAGCTCCGACAGGGGGCAGGGAAACACCATATATTTT. The chain couples TRBV7-2 to TRBJ1-3, with 10 bases that match TRBD1. CDR1 is SGHTA and CDR2 is FQGNSA in the germline V gene. The CDR3 is 15 residues long. V shed 4 bases and J 4 bases; nucleotides not matched to a gene: 4.

V gene TRBV6-5 combines with J gene TRBJ2-4; D perhaps matches TRBD1 (5 bases). The germline CDR1 and CDR2 sequences are MNHEY and SVGAGI. The CDR3 sequence is 12 residues long. Trimming left V 6 bases short and J 9 bases short, with 12 bases between. The CDR3 here is CASSQGGSIQYF. CDR3 nucleotide sequence: TGTGCCAGCAGCCAGGGTGGTAGCATTCAGTACTTC.

This clonotype has only one observation. This sequence joins TRBV7-6 and TRBJ2-7; 9 bases fit TRBD1. The CDR3 contains 16 residues. Germline CDR1 SGHVS, CDR2 FNYEAQ. V dropped 5 bases and J dropped 0; count of bases not matched to a gene: 8. CDR3 sequence reads: CASSGPGQGPSYEQYF. The DNA of the CDR3 is TGTGCCAGCAGCGGCCCGGGACAGGGCCCCTCCTACGAGCAGTACTTC.

The chain employs TRBV7-9 and TRBJ1-2; unclear D gene. The CDR3 extends over 19 amino acids. V was trimmed by 1 base and J by 2 bases, leaving 23 bases between them. Germline loops: CDR1 SEHNR, CDR2 FQNEAQ (reference sequence). The CDR3 here is CASSLGGSYEAGVNYGYTF. In nucleotides, the CDR3 is TGTGCCAGCAGCTTAGGCGGATCCTACGAGGCAGGTGTAAACTATGGCTACACCTTC.